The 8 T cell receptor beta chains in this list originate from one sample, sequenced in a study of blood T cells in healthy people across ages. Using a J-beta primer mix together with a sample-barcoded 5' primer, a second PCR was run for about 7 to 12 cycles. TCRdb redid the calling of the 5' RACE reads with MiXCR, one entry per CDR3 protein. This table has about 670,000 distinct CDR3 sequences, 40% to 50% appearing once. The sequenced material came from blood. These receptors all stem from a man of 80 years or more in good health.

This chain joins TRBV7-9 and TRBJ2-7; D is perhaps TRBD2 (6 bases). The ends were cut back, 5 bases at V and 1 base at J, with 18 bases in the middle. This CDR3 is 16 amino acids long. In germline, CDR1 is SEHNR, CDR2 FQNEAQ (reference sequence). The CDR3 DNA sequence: TGTGCCAGCAGCCTCGGGACTTCCCCACCTTCCTACGAGCAGTACTTC. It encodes CASSLGTSPPSYEQYF.

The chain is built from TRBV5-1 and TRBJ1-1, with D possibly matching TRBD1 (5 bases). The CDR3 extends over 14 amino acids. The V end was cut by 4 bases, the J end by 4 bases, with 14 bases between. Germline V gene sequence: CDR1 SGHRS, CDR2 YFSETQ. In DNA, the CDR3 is TGCGCCAGCAGCCCCGCAGGGAGGGCCACTGAAGCTTTCTTT. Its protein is CASSPAGRATEAFF.

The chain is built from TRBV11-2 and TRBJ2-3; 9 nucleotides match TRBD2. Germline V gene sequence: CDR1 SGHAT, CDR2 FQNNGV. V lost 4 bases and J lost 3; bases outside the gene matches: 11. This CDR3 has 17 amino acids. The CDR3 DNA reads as TGTGCCAGCAGCTACCCAAATAAGCGGGGGGTTACAGATACGCAGTATTTT. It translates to CASSYPNKRGVTDTQYF.

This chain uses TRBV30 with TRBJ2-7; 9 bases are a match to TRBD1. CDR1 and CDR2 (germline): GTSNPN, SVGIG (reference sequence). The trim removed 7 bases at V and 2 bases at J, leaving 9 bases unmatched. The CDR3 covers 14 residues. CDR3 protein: CAFKDRGQTYEQYF. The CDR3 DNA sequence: TGTGCCTTTAAGGACAGGGGACAAACCTACGAGCAGTACTTC.

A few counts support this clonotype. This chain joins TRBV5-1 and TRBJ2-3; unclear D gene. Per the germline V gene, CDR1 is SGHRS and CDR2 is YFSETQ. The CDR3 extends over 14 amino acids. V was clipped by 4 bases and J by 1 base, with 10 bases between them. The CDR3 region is CASSVATGTDTQYF. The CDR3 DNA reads TGCGCCAGCAGCGTGGCCACTGGCACAGATACGCAGTATTTT.

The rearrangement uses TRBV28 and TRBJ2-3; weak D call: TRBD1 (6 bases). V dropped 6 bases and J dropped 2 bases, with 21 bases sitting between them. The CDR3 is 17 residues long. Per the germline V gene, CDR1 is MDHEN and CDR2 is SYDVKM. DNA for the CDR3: TGTGCCAGCAGCCGGAACAACAGGGACGGTTACACAGATACGCAGTATTTT. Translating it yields CASSRNNRDGYTDTQYF.

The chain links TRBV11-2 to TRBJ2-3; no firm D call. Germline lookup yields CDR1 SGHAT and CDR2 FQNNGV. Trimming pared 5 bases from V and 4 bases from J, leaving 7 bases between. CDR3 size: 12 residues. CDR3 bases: TGTGCCAGCAGCCTCCAGCCAGATACGCAGTATTTT. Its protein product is CASSLQPDTQYF.

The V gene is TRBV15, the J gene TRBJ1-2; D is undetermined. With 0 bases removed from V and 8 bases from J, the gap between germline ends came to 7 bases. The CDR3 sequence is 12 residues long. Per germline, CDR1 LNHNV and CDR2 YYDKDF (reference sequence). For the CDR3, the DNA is TGTGCCACCAGCAGAGATCACACAGGCTACACCTTC. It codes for CATSRDHTGYTF.